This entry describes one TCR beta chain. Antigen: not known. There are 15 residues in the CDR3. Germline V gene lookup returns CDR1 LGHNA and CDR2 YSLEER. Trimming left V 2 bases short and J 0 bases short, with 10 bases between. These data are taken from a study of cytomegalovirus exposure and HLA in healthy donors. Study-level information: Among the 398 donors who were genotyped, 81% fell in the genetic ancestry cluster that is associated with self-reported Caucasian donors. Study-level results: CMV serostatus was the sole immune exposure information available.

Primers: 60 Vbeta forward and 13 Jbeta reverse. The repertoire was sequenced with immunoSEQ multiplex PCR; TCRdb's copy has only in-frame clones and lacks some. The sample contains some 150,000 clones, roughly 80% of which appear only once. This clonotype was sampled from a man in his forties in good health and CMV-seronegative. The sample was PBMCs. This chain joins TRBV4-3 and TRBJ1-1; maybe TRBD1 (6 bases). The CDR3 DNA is TGCGCCAGCAGCCAACTCAGGGGTCTGAACACTGAAGCTTTCTTT. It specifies CASSQLRGLNTEAFF.